The 18 T cell receptor beta chains given below trace back to one sample, sequenced in a study of shared clonotypes between healthy human individuals. Libraries were prepared by immunoSEQ multiplex PCR; TCRdb keeps only in-frame clonotypes and omits some of them. The data hold approximately 1.5 million clones, with approximately 98.5% observed a single time. The sample comprised naive CD4+ T cells sorted from blood. Subset in this sample: CD45RA+ positively selected. Every receptor here comes from a man aged 25 to 45 in good health.

The chain is built from TRBV11-3 and TRBJ2-7; maybe TRBD1 (6 bases). CDR3 size: 13 residues. CDR1 and CDR2 from the germline V gene are SGHNT and YENEEA. V was shortened by 6 bases and J by 2 bases, with 11 bases between the two germline ends. The CDR3 nucleotides read TGTGCCAGCAGTTCCACAGGGACCTACGAGCAGTACTTC. It specifies CASSSTGTYEQYF.

The V call is TRBV10-3, the J call TRBJ2-7; D perhaps matches TRBD1 (5 bases). Per the germline V gene, CDR1 is ENHRY and CDR2 is SYGVKD. This CDR3 contains 13 residues. Between the trimmed V and J ends, which lost 3 bases and 2 bases, there was a span of 8 bases. This chain's CDR3 is CAISEGQTYEQYF. Here the CDR3 DNA reads TGTGCCATCAGTGAAGGACAAACCTACGAGCAGTACTTC.

This clone was recorded once. This chain uses TRBV27 with TRBJ2-7, with TRBD2 matching over 14 bases. Losses at the gene ends were 4 bases for V and 7 bases for J; bases not matched to a gene: 6. The CDR3 covers 15 residues. CDR1 is MNHEY and CDR2 is SMNVEV in the germline V gene (reference sequence). Here the CDR3 reads CASSSGLAGVSEQYF. The CDR3 bases are TGTGCCAGCAGTTCGGGACTAGCGGGAGTGAGTGAGCAGTACTTC.

The V gene is TRBV6-1, the J gene TRBJ2-3, with a weak D call TRBD2 (6 bases). Germline values: CDR1 MNHNS, CDR2 SASEGT. Trimming removed 10 bases from V and 3 bases from J, with 14 bases in between. This CDR3 is 13 amino acids long. Written as DNA, the CDR3 is TGTGCCATCGAGATCCGGGGGACAGATACGCAGTATTTT. It translates to CAIEIRGTDTQYF.

This sequence joins TRBV7-9 and TRBJ2-3; 15 bases fit TRBD2. Germline V CDR1 and CDR2: SEHNR, FQNEAQ (reference sequence). The CDR3 is 16 residues long. V was clipped by 5 bases and J by 6 bases; unmatched bases: 6. Written as DNA, the CDR3 is TGTGCCAGCAGCCGGACTAGCGGGAGGGCCATGGATACGCAGTATTTT. This translates into CASSRTSGRAMDTQYF.

The CDR3 loop reads CASRSLLASYEQYF. CDR3 sequence (DNA): TGTGCCAGCCGAAGCCTACTAGCTTCCTACGAGCAGTACTTC. V gene TRBV27 combines with J gene TRBJ2-7; possible D gene TRBD2, 6 bases. CDR1 is MNHEY and CDR2 is SMNVEV in the germline V gene (reference sequence). The germline V and J ends were trimmed by 8 bases and 1 base, with 15 bases remaining between them. The CDR3 is 14 residues long.

This sequence joins TRBV30 and TRBJ2-7, with 8 bases aligning to TRBD2. The length of the CDR3 is 14 residues. V trimming: 2 bases; J trimming: 2 bases; junction bases outside the gene matches: 5. Germline lookup yields CDR1 GTSNPN and CDR2 SVGIG (reference sequence). The CDR3 loop is CAWSPTSAAYEQYF. In nucleotides, the CDR3 is TGTGCCTGGAGTCCGACTAGCGCCGCCTACGAGCAGTACTTC.

This rearrangement joins TRBV4-1 to TRBJ2-1; 15 nucleotides match TRBD2. Trimming removed 4 bases from V and 7 bases from J; junction bases left unmatched: 2. This CDR3 spans 15 amino acids. CDR1 and CDR2 (germline): MGHRA, YSYEKL. The CDR3 sequence: CASSLGTSGRNEQFF. CDR3 nucleotide sequence: TGCGCCAGCAGCCTCGGGACTAGCGGGAGGAATGAGCAGTTCTTC.

V usage is TRBV2 and J usage is TRBJ2-7; 7 bases match TRBD1. Germline loops: CDR1 SNHLY, CDR2 FYNNEI. The CDR3 contains 15 residues. Trimming cost V 5 bases and J 0 bases; bases outside gene matches: 7. CDR3: CASSRNRDSSYEQYF. The DNA for the CDR3 is TGTGCCAGCAGTAGGAACCGGGACAGCTCCTACGAGCAGTACTTC.

This chain links TRBV4-2 with TRBJ2-3; TRBD2 matches 9 bases. Germline-derived CDR1 and CDR2 are LGHNA and YNFKEQ. The trim removed 6 bases at V and 3 bases at J, leaving 13 bases unmatched. This CDR3 is built from 17 residues. CDR3 nucleotide sequence: TGTGCCAGCAGTCTAGGACCTAGCGGGATGAGGACAGATACGCAGTATTTT. Translated, it gives CASSLGPSGMRTDTQYF.

V usage is TRBV19 and J usage is TRBJ2-7; weak D call: TRBD1 (6 bases). In germline, CDR1 is LNHDA, CDR2 SQIVND (reference sequence). The CDR3 runs to 13 residues. Trimming shortened V by 10 bases and J by 1 base, and 14 bases separated the two germline ends. CDR3 residues: CATLDRLSYEQYF. As DNA, the CDR3 is TGTGCCACTTTAGACAGGTTATCCTACGAGCAGTACTTC.

This clone appeared once. This chain links TRBV5-1 with TRBJ2-5; 7 bases match TRBD2. Germline CDR1 and CDR2: SGHRS and YFSETQ. V shed 1 base and J 2 bases; nucleotides not matched to a gene: 8. There are 16 residues in the CDR3. Here the CDR3 reads CASSLIWSGGQETQYF. CDR3 DNA sequence: TGCGCCAGCAGCTTGATTTGGTCGGGAGGTCAAGAGACCCAGTACTTC.

The chain links TRBV9 to TRBJ2-3; maybe TRBD2 (5 bases). This CDR3 region has 15 residues. The germline V and J ends were trimmed by 0 bases and 2 bases, with 10 bases remaining between them. Looked up from germline, CDR1 is SGDLS and CDR2 is YYNGEE. This chain's CDR3 is CASSVGAGFTDTQYF. The CDR3 bases are TGTGCCAGCAGCGTAGGGGCGGGTTTCACAGATACGCAGTATTTT.

Only one count was recorded for this clone. The same CDR3 arises from other DNA sequences in this sample as well. The rearrangement links TRBV5-1 to TRBJ1-2; D may be TRBD1 (6 bases). Germline CDR1 SGHRS, CDR2 YFSETQ. The CDR3 length is 15 residues. Trimming pared 4 bases from V and 14 bases from J, leaving 27 bases between. The DNA of the CDR3 is TGCGCCAGCAGCCTACCAACTGACAGCGGCCAAGGGGGTACCTTC. This translates into CASSLPTDSGQGGTF.

This rearrangement joins TRBV5-1 to TRBJ2-2; 14 positions agree with TRBD2. CDR3 length: 16 amino acids. Trimming removed 3 bases from V and 7 bases from J; junction bases left unmatched: 5. Germline V gives CDR1 SGHRS, CDR2 YFSETQ. This CDR3 reads CASSSGLAGASGELFF. CDR3 DNA sequence: TGCGCCAGCAGCTCGGGACTAGCGGGAGCTAGCGGGGAGCTGTTTTTT.

This clone appeared once. The rearrangement links TRBV19 to TRBJ2-1; tentative D call: TRBD2 (6 bases). Germline-derived CDR1 and CDR2 are LNHDA and SQIVND (reference sequence). Trimming left V 0 bases short and J 7 bases short, with 19 bases between. The CDR3 is 17 amino acids. CDR3 nucleotides: TGTGCCAGTAGTATAGATCTATCGGGGGACTCGGGAAATGAGCAGTTCTTC. Protein sequence: CASSIDLSGDSGNEQFF.

This clone was recorded once. The J gene is TRBJ1-2, the V gene TRBV9; D is undetermined. V lost 0 bases and J lost 6, with 15 bases in between. Per germline, CDR1 SGDLS and CDR2 YYNGEE. This CDR3 region has 15 residues. CDR3: CASSVDSKASNGYTF. CDR3 DNA: TGTGCCAGCAGCGTAGATTCGAAAGCAAGCAATGGCTACACCTTC.

The chain uses TRBV5-5 and TRBJ2-1, with D uncertain. The CDR3 loop spans 13 amino acids. Germline lookup yields CDR1 SGHKS and CDR2 YYEKEE (reference sequence). Trimming took 1 base from V and 4 from J, leaving 6 bases between them. CDR3 sequence reads: CASSLSDYNEQFF. In DNA, the CDR3 is TGTGCCAGCAGCTTGTCAGATTACAATGAGCAGTTCTTC.